A selection of T cell receptor beta chains follows, all from one sample in a study of control samples from healthy donors and cancer patients. The repertoire was sequenced with immunoSEQ multiplex PCR; TCRdb's copy has only in-frame clones and lacks some. The table lists 110,000 or so clones, around 87% of them singletons. The specimen was blood. Receptor source: a young man in good health. Each CDR3 is given with its conserved first and last residue. Each record gives: J gene, V gene, D gene, clone size, CDR3 DNA, CDR3 protein. A D gene is named only where the DNA matches it firmly. Part of the rows lack a size; the others show once, few, many or a class for expanded clones.

>TRBJ2-5|TRBV3-1/TRBV3-2|.|.
TGTGCCAGCAGCCACATCAGGGGGGCGGGGGAGACCCAGTACTTC
CASSHIRGAGETQYF
>TRBJ2-1|TRBV27|TRBD1|.
TGTGCCAGCCGACCGGGACAGAGCTCCTACAATGAGCAGTTCTTC
CASRPGQSSYNEQFF
>TRBJ1-3|TRBV3-1/TRBV3-2|TRBD1|.
TGTGCCAGCAGCCAAGACGGGACAGCTGGAAACACCATATATTTT
CASSQDGTAGNTIYF
>TRBJ1-1|TRBV7-2|.|once
TGTGCCAGCAGCTTACCTCGACGGGAGGCTGAAGCTTTCTTT
CASSLPRREAEAFF
>TRBJ1-5|TRBV23-1|.|.
TGCGCCAGCAGCCTTAGGGGGGGCTCGGGCAATCAGCCCCAGCATTTT
CASSLRGGSGNQPQHF
>TRBJ2-1|TRBV2|.|once
TGTGCCTGCTCTTATTCTAGCGTAGATTACAATGAGCAGTTCTTC
CACSYSSVDYNEQFF
>TRBJ1-2|TRBV30|.|.
TGTGCCTGGAGTTTGACACTAGCGCACACCTTC
CAWSLTLAHTF
>TRBJ2-6|TRBV7-2|.|.
TGTGCCAGCAGCTTAGCCCCAACACTTACTGGGGCCAACGTCCTGACTTTC
CASSLAPTLTGANVLTF
>TRBJ2-7|TRBV5-1|TRBD1|.
TGCGCCAGCAGCTTGACAGGGGGCAGGACCGAGCAGTACTTC
CASSLTGGRTEQYF
>TRBJ2-5|TRBV19|.|once
TGTGCCAGTAGTATTCAGGGGAACCCTACAGAGACCCAGTACTTC
CASSIQGNPTETQYF